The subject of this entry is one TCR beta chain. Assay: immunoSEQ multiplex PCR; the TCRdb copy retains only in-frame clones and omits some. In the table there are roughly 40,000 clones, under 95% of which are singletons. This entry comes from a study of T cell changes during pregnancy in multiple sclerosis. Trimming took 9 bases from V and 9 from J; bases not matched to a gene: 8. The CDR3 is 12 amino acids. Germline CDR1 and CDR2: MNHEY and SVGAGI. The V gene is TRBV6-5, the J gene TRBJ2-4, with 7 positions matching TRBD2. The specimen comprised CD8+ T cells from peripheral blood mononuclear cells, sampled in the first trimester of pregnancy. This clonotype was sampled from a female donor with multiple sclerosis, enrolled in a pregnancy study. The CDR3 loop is CASYSGEGIQYF. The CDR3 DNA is TGTGCCAGTTACAGTGGGGAGGGCATTCAGTACTTC.